One and the same sample provided the 6 T cell receptor beta chains below, sequenced in a study of shared clonotypes between healthy human individuals. Terminally differentiated effector memory CD45RA+ cells were excluded from the naive CD8 cells, which were CD45RO-negative and positively selected for CCR7. The data were produced by immunoSEQ multiplex PCR, yet TCRdb's version contains in-frame clones alone and is incomplete. The sample records about 2.1 million clones, approximately 94% being singletons. Sequences were obtained from naive CD8+ T cells from PBMCs. The receptors were gathered from a man between 18 and 29 years old in good health. Some clones in this sample may be carry-over from other donors' samples.

CDR3 nucleotides: TGCGCCAGCAGCCACTCCCCCACTAGCGGGAGAAACACCGGGGAGCTGTTTTTT. Amino acids: CASSHSPTSGRNTGELFF. V usage is TRBV4-1 and J usage is TRBJ2-2; 11 bases fit TRBD2. CDR1 and CDR2 from the germline V gene are MGHRA and YSYEKL. Trimming cost V 3 bases and J 2 bases; bases outside gene matches: 8. This CDR3 spans 18 amino acids.

The J gene is TRBJ2-1, the V gene TRBV5-8, with 8 bases identical to TRBD1. CDR1 is SGHTS and CDR2 is YDEGEE in the germline V gene. V was clipped by 3 bases and J by 5 bases; unmatched bases: 7. The CDR3 is 15 residues long. The CDR3 spells CASSSDRVWNNEQFF. The CDR3 nucleotides read TGTGCCAGCAGCTCGGACAGGGTGTGGAACAATGAGCAGTTCTTC.

The V and J genes are TRBV7-9 and TRBJ1-1; TRBD1 is a possible D gene (5 bases). Trimming shortened V by 5 bases and J by 2 bases, and 12 bases separated the two germline ends. The CDR3 is 14 amino acids. The V gene's germline CDR1 is SEHNR and CDR2 FQNEAQ (reference sequence). CDR3 sequence: CASSPWGVNTEAFF. The CDR3 DNA reads as TGTGCCAGCAGCCCTTGGGGGGTTAACACTGAAGCTTTCTTT.

This chain joins TRBV7-9 and TRBJ2-2, with D perhaps being TRBD1 or TRBD2 (6 bases each). The CDR3 is 13 residues long. The V and J ends lost 1 base and 11 bases respectively, with 11 bases between them. Per germline, CDR1 SEHNR and CDR2 FQNEAQ (reference sequence). CDR3 residues: CASSLDGGEELFF. The CDR3 coding sequence is TGTGCCAGCAGCTTAGACGGGGGCGAAGAGCTGTTTTTT. The full variable domain, rest sourced from reference TRBV7-9 and TRBJ2-2, is DTGVSQNPRHKITKRGQNVTFRCDPISEHNRLYWYRQTLGQGPEFLTYFQNEAQLEKSRLLSDRFSAERPKGSFSTLEIQRTEQGDSAMYLCASSLDGGEELFFGEGSRLTVL.

This clone was seen once. This chain joins TRBV27 and TRBJ2-5; D possibly corresponds to TRBD2 (5 bases). Germline V CDR1 and CDR2: MNHEY, SMNVEV (reference sequence). The CDR3 runs 14 residues. The V end was cut by 3 bases, the J end by 2 bases, with 10 bases between. The CDR3 coding sequence is TGTGCCAGCAGTTTCTGGGGAGCACAAGAGACCCAGTACTTC. Translated: CASSFWGAQETQYF.

Remarks on this clone: Other nucleotide sequences in the sample specify the same CDR3. The chain couples TRBV7-9 to TRBJ1-3, with a weak D call TRBD1 (5 bases). The CDR3 has 14 amino acids. CDR1 and CDR2 from the germline V gene are SEHNR and FQNEAQ (reference sequence). The germline V and J ends were trimmed by 3 bases and 0 bases, with 6 bases remaining between them. CDR3 protein: CASSFGGSGNTIYF. The CDR3 bases are TGTGCCAGCAGCTTTGGGGGCTCTGGAAACACCATATATTTT. The full variable domain, completed using reference TRBV7-9 and TRBJ1-3, is DTGVSQNPRHKITKRGQNVTFRCDPISEHNRLYWYRQTLGQGPEFLTYFQNEAQLEKSRLLSDRFSAERPKGSFSTLEIQRTEQGDSAMYLCASSFGGSGNTIYFGEGSWLTVV.